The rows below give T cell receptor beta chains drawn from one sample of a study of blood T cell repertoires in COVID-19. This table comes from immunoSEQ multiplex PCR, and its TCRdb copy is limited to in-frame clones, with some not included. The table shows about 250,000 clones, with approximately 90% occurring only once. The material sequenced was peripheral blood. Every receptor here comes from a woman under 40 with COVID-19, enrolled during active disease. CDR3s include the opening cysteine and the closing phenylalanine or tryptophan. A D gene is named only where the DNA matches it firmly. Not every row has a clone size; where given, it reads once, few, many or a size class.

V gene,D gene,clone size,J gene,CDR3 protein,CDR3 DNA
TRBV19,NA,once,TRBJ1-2,CASSIAGEGYTF,TGTGCCAGTAGTATTGCAGGGGAAGGCTACACCTTC
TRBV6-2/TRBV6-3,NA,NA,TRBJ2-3,CASSFEQGGIADTQYF,TGTGCCAGCAGTTTCGAACAGGGGGGGATTGCAGATACGCAGTATTTT
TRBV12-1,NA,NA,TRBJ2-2,CASSFACVLAGDTGELFF,TGTGCCAGCAGCTTTGCTTGTGTCCTAGCGGGAGACACCGGGGAGCTGTTTTTT
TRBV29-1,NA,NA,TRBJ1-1,CSVEGARVEAFF,TGCAGCGTTGAAGGGGCACGCGTTGAAGCTTTCTTT
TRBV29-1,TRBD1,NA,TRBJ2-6,CSVAYPGQEISGANVLTF,TGCAGCGTAGCTTACCCGGGACAGGAGATCTCTGGGGCCAACGTCCTGACTTTC
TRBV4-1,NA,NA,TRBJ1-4,CASSQDTRGAWGPNEKLFF,TGCGCCAGCAGCCAAGACACCCGTGGGGCTTGGGGTCCTAATGAAAAACTGTTTTTT
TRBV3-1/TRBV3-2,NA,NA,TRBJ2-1,CASRRLSSGSYNEQFF,TGTGCCAGCAGGCGCCTTTCGAGCGGGTCGTACAATGAGCAGTTCTTC
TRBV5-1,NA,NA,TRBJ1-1,CASSFTRYGEAFF,TGCGCCAGCAGCTTCACCCGTTACGGTGAAGCTTTCTTT
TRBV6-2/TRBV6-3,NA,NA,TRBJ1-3,CASSKPLSGNTIYF,TGTGCCAGCAGCAAGCCTCTCTCTGGAAACACCATATATTTT
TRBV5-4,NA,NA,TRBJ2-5,CASSKKTRPETQYF,TGTGCCAGCAGCAAAAAGACTAGACCGGAGACCCAGTACTTC
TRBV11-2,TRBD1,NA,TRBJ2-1,CASSFLGSGGYNEQFF,TGTGCCAGCAGCTTCTTGGGCTCAGGGGGCTATAATGAGCAGTTCTTC
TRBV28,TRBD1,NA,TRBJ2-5,CANRTGEEETQYF,TGTGCCAACCGGACAGGGGAAGAGGAGACCCAGTACTTC
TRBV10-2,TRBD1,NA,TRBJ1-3,CASGQEPGNTIYF,TGCGCCAGCGGACAGGAACCTGGAAACACCATATATTTT
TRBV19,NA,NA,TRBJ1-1,CASKEPNTEAFF,TGTGCCAGTAAAGAGCCGAACACTGAAGCTTTCTTT
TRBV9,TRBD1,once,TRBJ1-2,CASSVSSRQGLNYGYTF,TGTGCCAGCAGCGTATCTTCCCGACAGGGCCTAAACTATGGCTACACCTTC
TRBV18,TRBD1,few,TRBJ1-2,CASSAGQGARGYTF,TGTGCCAGCTCGGCTGGACAGGGGGCGCGCGGCTACACCTTC
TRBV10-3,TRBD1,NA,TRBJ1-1,CAISNDRGRGTEAFF,TGTGCCATCAGTAACGACAGGGGGCGCGGCACTGAAGCTTTCTTT
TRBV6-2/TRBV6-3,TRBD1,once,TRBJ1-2,CASSGAPGQGYSNYGYTF,TGTGCCAGCAGTGGAGCTCCGGGACAGGGGTACTCTAACTATGGCTACACCTTC
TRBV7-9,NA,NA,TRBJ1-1,CASSLSRTDTEAFF,TGTGCCAGCAGCTTATCCCGAACGGACACTGAAGCTTTCTTT
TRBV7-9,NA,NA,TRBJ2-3,CASSPPTADTQYF,TGTGCCAGCAGCCCCCCTACCGCAGATACGCAGTATTTT
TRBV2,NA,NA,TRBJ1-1,CASSGPRDTEAFF,TGTGCCAGCAGTGGCCCGAGGGACACTGAAGCTTTCTTT
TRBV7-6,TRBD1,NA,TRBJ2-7,CASSLRVPLQGVYEQYF,TGTGCCAGCAGCTTAAGGGTCCCTCTGCAGGGGGTCTACGAGCAGTACTTC
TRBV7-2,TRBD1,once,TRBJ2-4,CASSPRTGWDIQYF,TGTGCCAGCAGCCCCCGGACAGGGTGGGACATTCAGTACTTC
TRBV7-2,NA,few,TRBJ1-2,CASSLGQNYGYTF,TGTGCCAGCAGCTTAGGGCAGAACTATGGCTACACCTTC
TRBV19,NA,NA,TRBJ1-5,CASSISAHYSNQPQHF,TGTGCCAGTAGTATAAGCGCACACTATAGCAATCAGCCCCAGCATTTT
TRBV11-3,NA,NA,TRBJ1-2,CASSLDRSRGYGYTF,TGTGCCAGCAGCTTAGACCGTTCCAGGGGCTATGGCTACACCTTC
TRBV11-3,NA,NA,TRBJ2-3,CASSLGTSTDTQYF,TGTGCCAGCAGCTTAGGCACTAGCACAGATACGCAGTATTTT
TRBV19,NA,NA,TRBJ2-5,CASSKTGEGETQYF,TGTGCCAGTAGTAAAACGGGAGAAGGGGAGACCCAGTACTTC
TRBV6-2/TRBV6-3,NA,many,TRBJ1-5,CASSYMGGDQPQHF,TGTGCCAGCAGTTATATGGGAGGGGATCAGCCCCAGCATTTT
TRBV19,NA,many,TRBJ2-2,CASRRQDFTGELFF,TGTGCCAGTAGGAGACAGGACTTCACCGGGGAGCTGTTTTTT
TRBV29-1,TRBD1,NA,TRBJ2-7,CSVGGPGTGGGEQYF,TGCAGCGTTGGAGGACCCGGGACAGGGGGTGGCGAGCAGTACTTC
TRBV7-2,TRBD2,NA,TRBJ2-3,CASSPTSGDTQYF,TGTGCCAGCAGCCCTACTAGCGGGGATACGCAGTATTTT
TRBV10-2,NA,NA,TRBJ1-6,CASSGAGAYNSPLHF,TGCGCCAGCAGTGGGGCAGGGGCATATAATTCACCCCTCCACTTT
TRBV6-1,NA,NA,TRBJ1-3,CASSEWSGDGNTIYF,TGTGCCAGCAGTGAATGGTCAGGGGATGGAAACACCATATATTTT
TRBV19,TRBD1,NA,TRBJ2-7,CASSTGTGDLYEQYF,TGTGCCAGTAGTACCGGGACAGGGGACCTCTACGAGCAGTACTTC
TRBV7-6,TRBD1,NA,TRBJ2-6,CASSSHPRQGTGANVLTF,TGTGCCAGCAGCTCCCACCCACGACAGGGGACTGGGGCCAACGTCCTGACTTTC
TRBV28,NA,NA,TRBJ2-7,CASSLTYEQYF,TGTGCCAGCAGCCTTACCTACGAGCAGTACTTC
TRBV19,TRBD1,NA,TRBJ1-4,CASSIWTGDNEKLFF,TGTGCCAGTAGTATTTGGACAGGGGATAATGAAAAACTGTTTTTT
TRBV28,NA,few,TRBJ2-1,CASFGGTVYNEQFF,TGTGCCAGCTTTGGCGGGACAGTCTACAATGAGCAGTTCTTC
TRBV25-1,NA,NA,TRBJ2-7,CASSPLPGYEQYF,TGTGCCAGCAGTCCCCTCCCAGGCTACGAGCAGTACTTC
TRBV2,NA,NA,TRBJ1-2,CASSATDGVTGYTF,TGTGCCAGCAGTGCCACTGACGGGGTCACGGGCTACACCTTC
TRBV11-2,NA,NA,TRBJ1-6,CASSFGQNNSPLHF,TGTGCCAGCAGCTTCGGACAGAATAATTCACCCCTCCACTTT
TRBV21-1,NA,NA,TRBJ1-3,CASSKSPLPGPLSGNTIYF,TGTGCCAGCAGCAAATCCCCTCTACCAGGGCCTCTCTCTGGAAACACCATATATTTT
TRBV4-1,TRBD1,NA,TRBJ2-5,CASSQDRAGGVQETQYF,TGCGCCAGCAGCCAAGATAGGGCAGGGGGCGTGCAAGAGACCCAGTACTTC
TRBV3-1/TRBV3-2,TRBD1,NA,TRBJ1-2,CASRRGQGDYTF,TGTGCCAGCAGGCGGGGACAGGGAGACTACACCTTC
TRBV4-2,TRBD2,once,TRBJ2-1,CASSQEIGAGADNEQFF,TGTGCCAGCAGCCAAGAGATCGGAGCGGGGGCCGACAATGAGCAGTTCTTC
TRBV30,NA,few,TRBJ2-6,CAWSGGRFSPGANVLTF,TGTGCCTGGAGCGGAGGGCGTTTCTCCCCTGGGGCCAACGTCCTGACTTTC
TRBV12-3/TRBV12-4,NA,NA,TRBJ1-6,CASTSRGTPLHF,TGTGCCAGCACCTCACGAGGGACACCCCTCCACTTT
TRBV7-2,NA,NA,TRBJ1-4,CASSLGYNEKLFF,TGTGCCAGCAGCTTAGGTTATAATGAAAAACTGTTTTTT
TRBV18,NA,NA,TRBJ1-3,CASSPQFGVSGNTIYF,TGTGCCAGCTCACCCCAGTTCGGGGTCTCTGGAAACACCATATATTTT
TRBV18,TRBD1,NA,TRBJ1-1,CASSPWDSQSTEAFF,TGTGCCAGCTCACCCTGGGACAGCCAGAGCACTGAAGCTTTCTTT
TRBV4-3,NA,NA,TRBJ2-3,CASSQGGDTDTQYF,TGCGCCAGCAGCCAAGGGGGGGACACAGATACGCAGTATTTT
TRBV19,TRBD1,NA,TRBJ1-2,CASSVRDSPNYGYTF,TGTGCCAGTAGCGTGAGGGACAGCCCTAACTATGGCTACACCTTC
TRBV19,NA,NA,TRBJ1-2,CASSIGQGYGYTF,TGTGCCAGTAGTATCGGCCAGGGGTATGGCTACACCTTC